Listed here are 21 T cell receptor beta chains from one sample, sequenced in a study of T cells in Graves' hyperthyroidism and ophthalmopathy. Amplification yielded TCR beta CDR3 regions, with RNA transcripts as the source. RT-PCR in the first round (using the HTBI primer set) targeted the TCR CDR3. From the multiplex PCR reads, TCRdb called clonotypes with MiXCR, one entry per CDR3 protein. The repertoire holds 250,000 to 300,000 distinct CDR3 sequences, with 17% as singletons. Material: blood. These receptors were taken from a woman aged 55-70 years with Graves' ophthalmopathy.

The table lists this clonotype with many counts. The chain carries TRBV11-2 and TRBJ2-3; tentative D call: TRBD1 (5 bases). The germline gives CDR1 SGHAT, CDR2 FQNNGV. This CDR3 has 14 residues. V lost 6 bases and J 5 bases, leaving 15 bases between the germline ends. The CDR3 loop is CASRMTASGDTQYF. CDR3 bases: TGTGCCAGCAGGATGACAGCGTCTGGAGATACGCAGTATTTT.

This clonotype was detected a few times. V usage is TRBV7-2 and J usage is TRBJ2-5; D call uncertain. The CDR3 consists of 13 residues. CDR1 is SGHTA, CDR2 FQGNSA, per germline. V was shortened by 0 bases and J by 5 bases, with 7 bases between the two germline ends. The CDR3 nucleotides are TGTGCCAGCAGCTTAGCGTATTTGGAGACCCAGTACTTC. It specifies CASSLAYLETQYF.

This clonotype was observed at least ten times. CDR3 in amino acids: CASSLGWGTDTQYF. The CDR3 DNA sequence: TGTGCCAGCAGCTTAGGTTGGGGCACAGATACGCAGTATTTT. The chain carries TRBV5-6 and TRBJ2-3; D is unclear. This CDR3 spans 14 amino acids. V was cut by 2 bases and J by 1 base, with 8 bases left in between. Per germline, CDR1 SGHDT and CDR2 YYEEEE.

The genes are TRBV4-3 and TRBJ1-2, with unresolved D. Germline CDR1 reads LGHNA; CDR2 reads YSLEER. The CDR3 consists of 17 residues. The ends were cut back, 0 bases at V and 0 bases at J, with 14 bases in the middle. CDR3 coding DNA: TGCGCCAGCAGCCAAGATGGGGTTGGTGGACCTAACTATGGCTACACCTTC. Translation: CASSQDGVGGPNYGYTF.

The chain recombines TRBV28 with TRBJ1-1; TRBD1 matches at 7 bases. CDR1 MDHEN and CDR2 SYDVKM come from the germline V gene. The J segment lost 6 bases and the V segment lost 5 bases, leaving 9 bases of the junction unmatched. This CDR3 contains 14 residues. DNA of the CDR3: TGTGCCAGCAGTACACAGGGGAGGATGGCTGAAGCTTTCTTT. Its protein product is CASSTQGRMAEAFF.

At least ten counts were recorded for this clonotype. The rearrangement uses TRBV12-3 or TRBV12-4 and TRBJ1-1; no definite D call. Trimming shortened V by 3 bases and J by 5 bases, and 13 bases separated the two germline ends. The CDR3 spans 14 residues. As DNA, the CDR3 is TGTGCCAGCAGTTTCCGGTCCCGGGAGACTGAAGCTTTCTTT. Protein sequence: CASSFRSRETEAFF.

The table lists this clonotype with many counts. V gene TRBV13 combines with J gene TRBJ2-1; 8 bases match TRBD2. V was pared by 5 bases and J by 2 bases, with 5 bases of the junction left unmatched. The CDR3 has 15 amino acids. The germline V gene has CDR1 PRHDT and CDR2 FYEKMQ (reference sequence). The CDR3 DNA reads TGTGCCAGCAGCGGACTAGCAGGGGCCTACAATGAGCAGTTCTTC. Amino acids: CASSGLAGAYNEQFF.

The rearrangement uses TRBV15 and TRBJ2-5; D might be TRBD1 or TRBD2, each matching 6 bases. In germline, CDR1 is LNHNV, CDR2 YYDKDF (reference sequence). V lost 8 bases, J lost 6 bases, and 25 bases lay in between. This CDR3 has 16 residues. This CDR3 is CATGVFGSRGSQTQYF. In DNA, the CDR3 is TGTGCCACCGGGGTTTTCGGGAGCAGGGGAAGTCAGACCCAGTACTTC.

The V and J genes are TRBV11-2 and TRBJ2-7, with TRBD1 matching 7 bases. Germline loops: CDR1 SGHAT, CDR2 FQNNGV. The CDR3 extends over 14 amino acids. Germline trimming cut 1 base from V and 7 bases from J; bases unmatched to any gene: 7. CDR3 bases: TGTGCCAGCAGCTTAGGAGGGGGCGGTTTAGAGCAGTACTTC. Its protein product is CASSLGGGGLEQYF.

This rearrangement joins TRBV6-1 to TRBJ1-1; D is uncertain. CDR1 is MNHNS and CDR2 is SASEGT in the germline V gene. With 7 bases removed from V and 0 bases from J, the gap between germline ends came to 12 bases. The CDR3 loop spans 14 amino acids. The CDR3 reads CASKREIMNTEAFF. CDR3 sequence (DNA): TGTGCCAGCAAGAGGGAGATAATGAACACTGAAGCTTTCTTT.

The chain carries TRBV7-2 and TRBJ2-2; a weak D match, TRBD1 (5 bases). Germline-derived CDR1 and CDR2 are SGHTA and FQGNSA. Trimming removed 1 base at V and 0 bases at J, with 9 bases between. The CDR3 is made up of 16 amino acids. CDR3 sequence (DNA): TGTGCCAGCAGCTTAGGACAGCTATCGAACACCGGGGAGCTGTTTTTT. Its translation is CASSLGQLSNTGELFF.

This clonotype showed up many times. The chain combines TRBV12-3 or TRBV12-4 with TRBJ2-1; maybe TRBD2 (6 bases). CDR3 size: 14 residues. Trimming stripped 5 bases from V and 6 bases from J, with 14 bases between. The CDR3 is CASSQLTGVNEQFF. The CDR3, as DNA: TGTGCCAGCAGTCAACTCACGGGGGTCAATGAGCAGTTCTTC.

This clonotype has a count of ten or more. The chain uses TRBV7-3 and TRBJ2-7; the match to TRBD2 covers 7 bases. CDR1 and CDR2 (germline): SGHTA, FQGTGA. The CDR3 covers 15 residues. V lost 4 bases, J lost 5 bases, and 11 bases stayed unmatched. CDR3 in DNA: TGTGCCAGCAGCTCTGCCTTCGGGGGGAACAACGAGCAGTACTTC. This gives the protein CASSSAFGGNNEQYF.

The sample holds many counts of this clonotype. The chain carries TRBV6-1 and TRBJ2-7, with D tentatively TRBD2 (5 bases). Germline-derived CDR1 and CDR2 are MNHNS and SASEGT. The CDR3 totals 12 residues. V was pared by 5 bases and J by 6 bases, with 11 bases between. CDR3 loop: CASSSRGGEQYF. CDR3 in DNA: TGTGCCAGCAGTTCCAGAGGAGGCGAGCAGTACTTC.

This chain links TRBV24-1 with TRBJ1-2, with a tentative D call TRBD1 (5 bases). Trimming removed 7 bases from V and 1 base from J, with 9 bases in between. The V gene's germline CDR1 is KGHDR and CDR2 SFDVKD. The CDR3 runs to 13 residues. The CDR3 loop reads CATRGPNNYGYTF. The CDR3 DNA reads as TGTGCCACCAGGGGACCGAATAACTATGGCTACACCTTC.

This clonotype has ten or more counts. The chain employs TRBV7-2 and TRBJ2-3, with TRBD1 matching over 9 bases. The germline CDR1 and CDR2 sequences are SGHTA and FQGNSA. Germline trimming cut 8 bases from V and 4 bases from J; bases unmatched to any gene: 10. The CDR3 extends over 15 amino acids. CDR3 in amino acids: CASCCRDRVADTQYF. DNA of the CDR3: TGTGCCAGCTGCTGCCGGGACAGGGTGGCAGATACGCAGTATTTT. Full variable domain (missing parts from reference TRBV7-2 and TRBJ2-3): GAGVSQSPSNKVTEKGKDVELRCDPISGHTALYWYRQSLGQGLEFLIYFQGNSAPDKSGLPSDRFSAERTGGSVSTLTIQRTQQEDSAVYLCASCCRDRVADTQYFGPGTRLTVL.

This clonotype was found many times. The chain recombines TRBV7-9 with TRBJ2-7, with 9 bases identical to TRBD2. The length of the CDR3 is 16 residues. Germline V gene lookup returns CDR1 SEHNR and CDR2 FQNEAQ (reference sequence). Trimming took 2 bases from V and 6 from J; bases not matched to a gene: 11. CDR3 in DNA: TGTGCCAGCAGCTTACTTGCGAAAGCGGGAGGACGCGAGCAGTACTTC. It codes for CASSLLAKAGGREQYF.

This clonotype occurred many times. CDR3 sequence (DNA): TGTGCCAGCAGGGCCCAGCCATCAACCTACGAGCAGTACTTC. This codes for CASRAQPSTYEQYF. The chain employs TRBV6-2 or TRBV6-3 and TRBJ2-7; D is ambiguous. There are 14 residues in the CDR3. Per the germline V gene, CDR1 is MNHEY and CDR2 is SVGEGT. The V and J ends lost 6 bases and 2 bases respectively, with 14 bases between them.

This clonotype occurred many times. The rearrangement links TRBV6-2 or TRBV6-3 to TRBJ2-2; no firm D call. This CDR3 region has 12 residues. V was pared by 5 bases and J by 7 bases, with 8 bases between. Germline loops: CDR1 MNHEY, CDR2 SVGEGT. CDR3 DNA sequence: TGTGCCAGCAGTCCCGACATCGGGGAGCTGTTTTTT. Translating it yields CASSPDIGELFF.

V and J are TRBV2 and TRBJ2-7; 9 bases agree with TRBD1. The J call may not be correct, given that the DNA end is closer to TRBJ2-1. Per the germline V gene, CDR1 is SNHLY and CDR2 is FYNNEI. CDR3 length: 15 amino acids. The CDR3 reads CASSRRGTGIYEQFF. CDR3 in DNA: TGTGCCAGCAGCCGCCGAGGGACAGGGATATACGAGCAGTTCTTC.

There are a few counts of this clonotype. V is TRBV7-3 and J is TRBJ2-1; maybe TRBD2 (6 bases). Germline V gene lookup returns CDR1 SGHTA and CDR2 FQGTGA. The CDR3 is 13 residues long. V was pared by 5 bases and J by 7 bases, with 12 bases between. CDR3 residues: CASSKERGNEQFF. The CDR3 DNA is TGTGCCAGCAGCAAAGAACGGGGGAATGAGCAGTTCTTC.